The 31 T cell receptor beta chains below all came from one sample that was sequenced in a study of identical twins. TCRdb processed the 5' RACE reads anew with MiXCR; each CDR3 protein has one entry. This sample yields around 250,000 distinct CDR3 sequences, of which 10% to 15% are seen a single time; roughly 4% belongs to the top ten. These records were also assigned to another study, of yellow fever vaccine responses in identical twins.

The sample consisted of memory (CD45RO+) T cells sorted from blood. The receptor source for this set is a young woman in good health.

V is TRBV3-1 and J is TRBJ2-1; D is perhaps TRBD1 (5 bases). The V and J ends lost 0 bases and 5 bases respectively, with 11 bases between them. The CDR3 length is 15 residues. Per the germline V gene, CDR1 is LGHDT and CDR2 is YNNKEL (reference sequence). DNA for the CDR3: TGTGCCAGCAGCCAAGAGCCAGGGTCGGACAATGAGCAGTTCTTC. Translating it yields CASSQEPGSDNEQFF.

This clonotype was found many times. The genes are TRBV28 and TRBJ2-4; the D is unclear. V was cut by 6 bases and J by 7 bases, with 16 bases left in between. In germline, CDR1 is MDHEN, CDR2 SYDVKM. This CDR3 comprises 14 residues. CDR3 sequence: CASSLPAVVNIQYF. For the CDR3, the DNA is TGTGCCAGCAGCCTCCCCGCGGTTGTTAACATTCAGTACTTC.

V gene TRBV12-3 or TRBV12-4 combines with J gene TRBJ2-3; D is uncertain. The CDR3 is made up of 15 amino acids. V was pared by 3 bases and J by 8 bases, with 18 bases between. CDR3 coding DNA: TGTGCCAGCAGTTTCGGAACAGTCGCTTTGGGTACGCAGTATTTT. It translates to CASSFGTVALGTQYF.

A few counts support this clonotype. This chain joins TRBV10-3 and TRBJ2-1; 7 positions match TRBD1. The CDR3 is made up of 16 amino acids. Trimming cost V 3 bases and J 4 bases; bases outside gene matches: 9. Germline-derived CDR1 and CDR2 are ENHRY and SYGVKD. CDR3: CAISEPGGGTYNEQFF. The CDR3, as DNA: TGTGCCATCAGTGAACCAGGGGGTGGGACATACAATGAGCAGTTCTTC.

The chain uses TRBV27 and TRBJ1-2, with D perhaps matching TRBD1 (6 bases). CDR1 is MNHEY and CDR2 is SMNVEV in the germline V gene (reference sequence). V shed 6 bases and J shed 4 bases, with 18 bases lying between them. The CDR3 has 15 amino acids. Written as DNA, the CDR3 is TGTGCCAGCAGACCAAGCGGGGGCGGCGGCTATGGCTACACCTTC. The encoded protein is CASRPSGGGGYGYTF.

The V and J genes are TRBV7-9 and TRBJ2-3, with D unclear. Between the trimmed V and J ends, which lost 5 bases and 3 bases, there was a span of 18 bases. The length of the CDR3 is 16 residues. Germline CDR1 SEHNR, CDR2 FQNEAQ (reference sequence). This CDR3 is CASSPALGKSTDTQYF. The CDR3, as DNA: TGTGCCAGCAGCCCTGCACTCGGCAAATCTACAGATACGCAGTATTTT.

This rearrangement joins TRBV7-2 to TRBJ1-2; 10 bases fit TRBD1. V lost 3 bases and J lost 1; bases outside the gene matches: 5. The CDR3 spans 16 residues. From germline, CDR1 is SGHTA and CDR2 FQGNSA. For the CDR3, the DNA is TGTGCCAGCAGCTTTTTGGGACAGGGGTATAACTATGGCTACACCTTC. This gives the protein CASSFLGQGYNYGYTF.

V gene TRBV12-3 or TRBV12-4 combines with J gene TRBJ1-1; possible D gene TRBD1, 6 bases. The V and J ends lost 6 bases and 1 base respectively, with 15 bases between them. The CDR3 spans 15 residues. The CDR3 coding sequence is TGTGCCAGCAGCCCTGTAACGGGACAGAACACTGAAGCTTTCTTT. Translated, it gives CASSPVTGQNTEAFF.

This chain connects TRBV20-1 to TRBJ2-3, with 7 bases identical to TRBD1. CDR3 length equals 11 residues. V lost 5 bases to trimming and J lost 5 bases; unmatched junction nucleotides: 1. Germline V lookup: CDR1 DFQATT, CDR2 SNEGSKA (reference sequence). CDR3 region: CSASGGDTQYF. In DNA, the CDR3 is TGCAGTGCTTCAGGGGGAGATACGCAGTATTTT.

The chain carries TRBV11-2 and TRBJ2-7; D might be TRBD1 or TRBD2, each matching 7 bases. V lost 4 bases, J lost 5 bases, and 18 bases lay in between. The CDR3 length is 15 residues. The germline CDR1 and CDR2 sequences are SGHAT and FQNNGV. The CDR3 protein is CASSSVKQGRDEQYF. The DNA of the CDR3 is TGTGCCAGCAGCTCCGTGAAACAGGGGAGGGACGAGCAGTACTTC.

Only one count was recorded for this clonotype. The genes are TRBV11-2 and TRBJ2-3, with D possibly matching TRBD2 (5 bases). Trimming shortened V by 0 bases and J by 3 bases, and 10 bases separated the two germline ends. CDR1 SGHAT and CDR2 FQNNGV come from the germline V gene. The CDR3 is 15 residues long. The CDR3 sequence is CASSLDRERTDTQYF. CDR3 nucleotide sequence: TGTGCCAGCAGCTTAGATAGGGAGCGGACAGATACGCAGTATTTT.

This clonotype was observed at least ten times. The rearrangement joins TRBV5-1 to TRBJ2-7, with a possible D match to TRBD1 (5 bases). V lost 4 bases and J lost 3, with 20 bases in between. The germline V gene encodes CDR1 SGHRS and CDR2 YFSETQ. The CDR3 spans 16 residues. CDR3 loop: CASSEMDDRYNYEQYF. CDR3 DNA: TGCGCCAGCAGCGAGATGGACGACAGATATAACTACGAGCAGTACTTC.

This clonotype was counted ten times or more. The chain uses TRBV29-1 and TRBJ1-2; weak D call: TRBD1 (6 bases). The length of the CDR3 is 14 residues. The germline V and J ends were trimmed by 2 bases and 8 bases, with 18 bases remaining between them. Germline-derived CDR1 and CDR2 are SQVTM and ANQGSEA. CDR3 DNA sequence: TGCAGCGTTGAACGCCAGACAGGTTTTGCGGGCTACACCTTC. Translated, it gives CSVERQTGFAGYTF.

V usage is TRBV5-5 and J usage is TRBJ1-5; D is uncertain. The CDR3 runs to 15 residues. Per germline, CDR1 SGHKS and CDR2 YYEKEE (reference sequence). V shed 4 bases and J shed 0 bases, with 11 bases lying between them. In DNA, the CDR3 is TGTGCCAGCAGCCTAGTTGGGAGTAGCAATCAGCCCCAGCATTTT. It codes for CASSLVGSSNQPQHF.

This chain links TRBV27 with TRBJ2-2; a possible D gene is TRBD2 (5 bases). Trimming removed 5 bases at V and 6 bases at J, with 13 bases between. Germline CDR1 and CDR2: MNHEY and SMNVEV (reference sequence). This CDR3 comprises 14 residues. The CDR3 nucleotides read TGTGCCAGCAGTCCCTGGACGGGATCCGGGGAGCTGTTTTTT. Translation gives CASSPWTGSGELFF.

This clonotype was counted a single time. This sequence joins TRBV6-1 and TRBJ2-7; 7 bases map to TRBD2. The junction had 5 bases not matched to a gene; V was cut back by 2 bases and J by 1 base. Per the germline V gene, CDR1 is MNHNS and CDR2 is SASEGT. This CDR3 is 15 amino acids long. The CDR3 DNA follows: TGTGCCAGCAGTGAACTGCGGGGGTTATCCTACGAGCAGTACTTC. Its translation: CASSELRGLSYEQYF.

V usage is TRBV11-2 and J usage is TRBJ2-3; D not resolved. Looked up from germline, CDR1 is SGHAT and CDR2 is FQNNGV. The CDR3 runs to 12 residues. V lost 0 bases and J lost 7, with 5 bases in between. The CDR3 region is CASSLEGHTQYF. DNA for the CDR3: TGTGCCAGCAGCTTAGAGGGCCATACGCAGTATTTT. Based on the CDR3 plus reference TRBV11-2 and TRBJ2-3, the full variable domain is EAGVAQSPRYKIIEKRQSVAFWCNPISGHATLYWYQQILGQGPKLLIQFQNNGVVDDSQLPKDRFSAERLKGVDSTLKIQPAKLEDSAVYLCASSLEGHTQYFGPGTRLTVL.

This clonotype was counted many times. The chain couples TRBV5-1 to TRBJ2-4; the match to TRBD2 covers 8 bases. V shed 1 base and J 8 bases; nucleotides not matched to a gene: 2. CDR3 length: 13 residues. Per germline, CDR1 SGHRS and CDR2 YFSETQ. The CDR3 nucleotides are TGCGCCAGCAGCTTGAACGGGAGGGACATTCAGTACTTC. As protein: CASSLNGRDIQYF. Combining the CDR3 with reference TRBV5-1 and TRBJ2-4 gives the whole variable domain KAGVTQTPRYLIKTRGQQVTLSCSPISGHRSVSWYQQTPGQGLQFLFEYFSETQRNKGNFPGRFSGRQFSNSRSEMNVSTLELGDSALYLCASSLNGRDIQYFGAGTRLSVL.

The rearrangement links TRBV3-1 to TRBJ2-3; the match to TRBD1 covers 7 bases. Trimming cost V 3 bases and J 1 base; bases outside gene matches: 10. Germline V CDR1 and CDR2: LGHDT, YNNKEL (reference sequence). The CDR3 consists of 17 residues. The CDR3 DNA reads as TGTGCCAGCAGCCATATGCTGGGACAGAGACGCACAGATACGCAGTATTTT. Translation gives CASSHMLGQRRTDTQYF.

There are a few counts of this clonotype. V is TRBV7-9 and J is TRBJ2-1; a weak D match, TRBD2 (6 bases). The V gene's germline CDR1 is SEHNR and CDR2 FQNEAQ (reference sequence). Trimming removed 7 bases at V and 6 bases at J, with 13 bases between. The CDR3 is 13 amino acids. CDR3 DNA: TGTGCCAGCAACGGACTAATAGGCAATGAGCAGTTCTTC. This translates into CASNGLIGNEQFF.

The genes are TRBV2 and TRBJ1-2, with a weak D call TRBD1 (5 bases). This CDR3 is built from 14 residues. The V gene's germline CDR1 is SNHLY and CDR2 FYNNEI. Between the trimmed V and J ends, which lost 6 bases and 8 bases, there was a span of 19 bases. The CDR3 sequence is CASRTGLSTRGYTF. CDR3 nucleotide sequence: TGTGCCAGCAGGACGGGACTCTCGACGCGCGGCTACACCTTC.

The chain couples TRBV30 to TRBJ2-3, with D uncertain. V was shortened by 2 bases and J by 5 bases, with 2 bases between the two germline ends. The V gene's germline CDR1 is GTSNPN and CDR2 SVGIG (reference sequence). The CDR3 extends over 10 amino acids. The CDR3 DNA sequence: TGTGCCTGGAGTCTAGATACGCAGTATTTT. It translates to CAWSLDTQYF.

The V and J genes are TRBV15 and TRBJ2-1; possibly TRBD1 or TRBD2 for D (5 bases each). The CDR3 has 12 amino acids. Germline V gives CDR1 LNHNV, CDR2 YYDKDF (reference sequence). Deletions cut 2 bases from V and 10 bases from J, with 9 bases between. CDR3 DNA sequence: TGTGCCACCAGCAGAACAGGACTGGAGCAGTTCTTC. Its protein is CATSRTGLEQFF.

V usage is TRBV12-3 or TRBV12-4 and J usage is TRBJ1-1; TRBD1 is a possible D gene (6 bases). CDR3 length: 16 residues. V gave up 6 bases and J gave up 6 bases, with 23 bases separating them. CDR3 sequence (DNA): TGTGCCAGCAGCCTGACCGCAGCGGGGGCCTACGCTGAAGCTTTCTTT. This gives the protein CASSLTAAGAYAEAFF.

The rearrangement links TRBV5-5 to TRBJ2-3; D is undetermined. V was clipped by 4 bases and J by 6 bases, with 18 bases between them. This CDR3 has 15 amino acids. From germline, CDR1 is SGHKS and CDR2 YYEKEE (reference sequence). CDR3 bases: TGTGCCAGCAGCCCGAAACCTCTATCCGGCGATACGCAGTATTTT. Protein: CASSPKPLSGDTQYF.

This clonotype came up a few times. J is TRBJ1-1 and V is TRBV6-1, with 8 bases matching TRBD1. Germline CDR1 MNHNS, CDR2 SASEGT. This CDR3 contains 14 residues. J was trimmed by 7 bases and V by 6 bases; bases with no gene match: 10. The CDR3, as DNA: TGTGCCAGCAGCCCAAGACAGGGGTGGAATGAAGCTTTCTTT. Its translation is CASSPRQGWNEAFF.

This clonotype was counted between two and nine times. The CDR3 DNA reads TGTGCCGGAAGACAGGGTATCGGCACCGGGGAGCTGTTTTTT. Encoded protein: CAGRQGIGTGELFF. This chain joins TRBV2 and TRBJ2-2, with TRBD1 matching over 7 bases. This CDR3 comprises 14 residues. J was trimmed by 4 bases and V by 11 bases; bases with no gene match: 10. Germline loops: CDR1 SNHLY, CDR2 FYNNEI.

Only a few counts were recorded for this clonotype. The J gene is TRBJ2-2, the V gene TRBV10-3; 7 bases line up with TRBD2. Germline trimming cut 4 bases from V and 3 bases from J; bases unmatched to any gene: 2. CDR1 is ENHRY and CDR2 is SYGVKD in the germline V gene. The length of the CDR3 is 14 residues. CDR3 sequence reads: CAISGLADTGELFF. CDR3 nucleotides: TGTGCCATCAGTGGCCTAGCGGACACCGGGGAGCTGTTTTTT.

A remark on this clonotype: One junction end does not reproduce the germline sequence, and a read error may be involved. This sequence joins TRBV20-1 and TRBJ2-7; D remains ambiguous. Per the germline V gene, CDR1 is DFQATT and CDR2 is SNEGSKA (reference sequence). This CDR3 has 16 residues. The CDR3 DNA reads TGCTGTGCTAGGAGAAAAAGGCTTCGTGTGGCCTACGAGCAGTACTTC. It codes for CCARRKRLRVAYEQYF.

This clonotype was picked up a small number of times. The chain recombines TRBV7-9 with TRBJ2-5; 10 bases are a match to TRBD1. The ends lost 1 base at V and 4 bases at J; junction bases unmatched: 0. This CDR3 has 14 amino acids. Germline assignment: CDR1 SEHNR and CDR2 FQNEAQ (reference sequence). CDR3 region: CASSLGDRGETQYF. For the CDR3, the DNA is TGTGCCAGCAGCTTAGGGGACAGGGGAGAGACCCAGTACTTC.

This clonotype has more than one count but fewer than ten. The chain is built from TRBV6-2 or TRBV6-3 and TRBJ2-2; 12 nucleotides match TRBD1. This CDR3 is built from 15 residues. Losses at the gene ends were 6 bases for V and 10 bases for J; bases not matched to a gene: 9. The V gene's germline CDR1 is MNHEY and CDR2 SVGEGT. CDR3 residues: CASSPGTGGPVELFF. CDR3 in DNA: TGTGCCAGCAGCCCCGGGACAGGGGGCCCGGTGGAGCTGTTTTTT.